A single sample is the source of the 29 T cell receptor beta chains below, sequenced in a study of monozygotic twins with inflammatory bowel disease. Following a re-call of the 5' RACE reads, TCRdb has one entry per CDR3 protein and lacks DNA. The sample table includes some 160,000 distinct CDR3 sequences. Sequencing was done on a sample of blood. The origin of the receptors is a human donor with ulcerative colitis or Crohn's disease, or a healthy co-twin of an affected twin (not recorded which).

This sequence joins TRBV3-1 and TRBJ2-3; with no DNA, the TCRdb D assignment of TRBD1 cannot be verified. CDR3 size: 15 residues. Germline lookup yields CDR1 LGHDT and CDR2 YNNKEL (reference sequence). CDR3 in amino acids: CASSQVGQERDTQYF.

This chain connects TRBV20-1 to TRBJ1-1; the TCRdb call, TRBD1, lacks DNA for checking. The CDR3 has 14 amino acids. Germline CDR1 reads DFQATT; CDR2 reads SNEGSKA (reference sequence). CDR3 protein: CSAREGTMNTEAFF.

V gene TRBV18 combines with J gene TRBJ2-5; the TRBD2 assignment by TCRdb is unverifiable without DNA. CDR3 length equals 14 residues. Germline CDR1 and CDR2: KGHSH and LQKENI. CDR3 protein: CASSSTSIQETQYF.

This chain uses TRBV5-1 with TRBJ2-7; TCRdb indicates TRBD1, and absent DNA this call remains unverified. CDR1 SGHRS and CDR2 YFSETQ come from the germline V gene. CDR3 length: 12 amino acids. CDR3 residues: CASSVQGYEQYF.

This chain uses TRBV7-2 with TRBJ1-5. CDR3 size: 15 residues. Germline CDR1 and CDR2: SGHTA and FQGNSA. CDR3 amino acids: CASSLSLVGNQPQHF.

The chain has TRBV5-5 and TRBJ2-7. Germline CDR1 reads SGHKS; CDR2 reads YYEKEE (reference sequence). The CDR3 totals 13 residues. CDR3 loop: CASRLTGTSEQYF.

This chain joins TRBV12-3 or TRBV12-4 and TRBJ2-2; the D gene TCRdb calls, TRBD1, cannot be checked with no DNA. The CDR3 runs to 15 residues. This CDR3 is CASSLLTGATGELFF.

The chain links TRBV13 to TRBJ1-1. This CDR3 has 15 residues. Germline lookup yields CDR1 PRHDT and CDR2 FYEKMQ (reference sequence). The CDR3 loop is CASTGEGEMVTEAFF.

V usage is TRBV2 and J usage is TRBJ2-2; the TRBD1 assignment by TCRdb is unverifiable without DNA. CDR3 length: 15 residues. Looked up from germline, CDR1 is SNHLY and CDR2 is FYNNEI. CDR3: CASSNRDSLTGELFF.

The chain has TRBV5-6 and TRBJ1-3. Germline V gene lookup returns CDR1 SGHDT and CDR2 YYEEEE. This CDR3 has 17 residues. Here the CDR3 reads CASSLWIARNSGNTIYF.

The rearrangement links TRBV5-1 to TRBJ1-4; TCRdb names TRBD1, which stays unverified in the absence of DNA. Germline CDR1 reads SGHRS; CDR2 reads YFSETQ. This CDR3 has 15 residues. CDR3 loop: CASSLAGAVSEKLFF.

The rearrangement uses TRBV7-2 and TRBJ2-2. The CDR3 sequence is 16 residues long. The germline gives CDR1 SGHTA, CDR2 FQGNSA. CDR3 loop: CASSLAQISNTGELFF.

This CDR3 is CASSQQGAGYTF. The V and J genes are TRBV27 and TRBJ1-2; as DNA is missing, the TRBD1 call by TCRdb cannot be tested. Germline loops: CDR1 MNHEY, CDR2 SMNVEV (reference sequence). The CDR3 length is 12 residues.

CDR3 region: CASSARDRGNTIHF. The chain joins TRBV9 to TRBJ1-3; TCRdb outputs TRBD1, but without DNA this stays unchecked. The CDR3 is 14 amino acids. CDR1 SGDLS and CDR2 YYNGEE come from the germline V gene.

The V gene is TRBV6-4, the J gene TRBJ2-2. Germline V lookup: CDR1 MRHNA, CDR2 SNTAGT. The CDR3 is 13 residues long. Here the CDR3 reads CASSGGNTGELFF.

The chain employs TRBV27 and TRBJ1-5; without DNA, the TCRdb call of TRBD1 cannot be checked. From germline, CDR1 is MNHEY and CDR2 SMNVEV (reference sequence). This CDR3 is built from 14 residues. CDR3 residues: CASSLGGAGQPQHF.

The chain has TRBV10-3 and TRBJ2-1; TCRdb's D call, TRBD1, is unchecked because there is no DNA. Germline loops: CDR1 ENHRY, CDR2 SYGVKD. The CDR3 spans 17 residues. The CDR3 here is CAIGDRGGGSSYNEQFF.

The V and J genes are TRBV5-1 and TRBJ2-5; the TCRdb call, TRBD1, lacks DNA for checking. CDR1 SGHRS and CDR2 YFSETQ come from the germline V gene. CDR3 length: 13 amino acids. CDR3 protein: CASSRDGKETQYF.

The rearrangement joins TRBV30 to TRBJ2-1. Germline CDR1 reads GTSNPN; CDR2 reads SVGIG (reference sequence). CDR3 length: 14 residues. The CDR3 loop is CAWNPRTTYNEQFF.

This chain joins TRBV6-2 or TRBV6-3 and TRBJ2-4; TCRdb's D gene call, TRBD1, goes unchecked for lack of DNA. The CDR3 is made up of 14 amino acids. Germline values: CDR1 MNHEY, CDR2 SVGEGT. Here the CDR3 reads CASRKGQGENIQYF.

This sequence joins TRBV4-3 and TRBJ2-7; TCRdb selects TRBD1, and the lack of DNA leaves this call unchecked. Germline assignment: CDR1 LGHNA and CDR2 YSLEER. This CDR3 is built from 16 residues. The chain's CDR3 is CASSQDRATGPYEQYF.

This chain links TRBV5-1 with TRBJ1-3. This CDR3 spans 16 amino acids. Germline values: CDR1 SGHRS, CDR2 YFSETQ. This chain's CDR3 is CASSLAGSSSGNTIYF.

The CDR3 protein is CASSVGWDHNTGELFF. The chain joins TRBV5-6 to TRBJ2-2; without DNA, the TCRdb call of TRBD1 cannot be checked. The CDR3 contains 16 residues. Germline V CDR1 and CDR2: SGHDT, YYEEEE.

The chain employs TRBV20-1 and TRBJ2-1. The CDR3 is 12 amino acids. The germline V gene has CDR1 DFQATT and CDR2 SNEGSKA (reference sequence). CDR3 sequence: CSTSASYTEQFF.

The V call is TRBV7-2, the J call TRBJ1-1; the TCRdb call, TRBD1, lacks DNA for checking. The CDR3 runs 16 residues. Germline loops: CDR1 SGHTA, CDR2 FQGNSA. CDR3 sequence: CASSLVTGGKDTEAFF.

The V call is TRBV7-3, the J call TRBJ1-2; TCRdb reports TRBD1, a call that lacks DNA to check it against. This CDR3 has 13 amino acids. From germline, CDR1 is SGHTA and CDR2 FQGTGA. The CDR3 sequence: CASSPGRTYGYTF.

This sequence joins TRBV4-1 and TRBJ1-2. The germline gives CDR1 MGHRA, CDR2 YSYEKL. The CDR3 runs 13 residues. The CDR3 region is CASSQGLGYGYTF.

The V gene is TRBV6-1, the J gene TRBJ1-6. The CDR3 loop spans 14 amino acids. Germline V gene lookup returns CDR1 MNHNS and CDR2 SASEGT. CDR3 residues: CASSLGLRRVPLHF.

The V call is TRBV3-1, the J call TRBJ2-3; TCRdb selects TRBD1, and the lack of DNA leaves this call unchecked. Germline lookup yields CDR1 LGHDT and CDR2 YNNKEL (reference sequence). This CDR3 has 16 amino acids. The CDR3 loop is CASSHPGGLKTDTQYF.